This TCR beta chain emerged from a study of HIV-infected patients and healthy controls. Many counts were recorded for this clonotype. All unsorted peripheral T cells were captured because whole blood was used without fractionation. V was trimmed by 5 bases and J by 5 bases, leaving 16 bases between them. CDR3 length: 15 residues. Germline V gene data show CDR1 as SEHNR and CDR2 as FQNEAQ (reference sequence). Alpha and beta constant-region primers primed reverse transcription of approximately 500 ng RNA. Separate chain-specific third strand synthesis with multiplexing indices produced the alpha and beta libraries. Via MiXCR, TCRdb re-called the 5' RACE reads, giving one row per CDR3 protein. In the table there are some 10,000 distinct CDR3 sequences, around 7% of which are singletons.

This sample comprised blood, obtained before antiretroviral therapy. This clonotype originated in an adult with HIV infection. V is TRBV7-9 and J is TRBJ1-5; D might be TRBD1 (5 bases). CDR3 in amino acids: CASSPSGGGDQPQHF. CDR3 DNA: TGTGCCAGCAGCCCATCGGGGGGAGGCGATCAGCCCCAGCATTTT.